This T cell receptor (beta chain) derives from a study of blood T cell repertoires in COVID-19 (dated by TCRdb to about 2020). Background on the whole study: Collaborator samples came from the United States, Italy and Spain and covered acute and convalescent phases of COVID-19. The prospective study material was composed of cDNA or gDNA derived from T cells, B-cell-depleted T cells, or PBMCs. Subjects who had been exposed to COVID-19, were actively infected with it, or had recovered from it provided the deeply sampled blood TCRbeta repertoires that made up the dataset. The repertoires were released in a freely available public database meant as a resource for research on the immune response to SARS-CoV-2. The samples were drawn from two sources: the first 160 participants of the ongoing ImmuneRACE study, and 1,000 to 1,500 subjects contributed by 6 global collaborators. Sample metadata almost always included a de-identified subject ID, COVID-19 status, age in years and sex. HLA class I and class II types, where available, came from metadata supplied by the sample provider rather than from assay-based typing. Broader findings and caveats from the paper: Clinical and demographic metadata were provided uncurated, with the amount varying by source and participant.

This clone was seen a few times. The target of this receptor is not known. Per-base qualities were not stored, and no clone one base away is much larger. TCRbeta CDR3 regions were amplified from genomic DNA using the immunoSEQ Assay, a bias-controlled multiplex PCR. As for the original processing: The number of nucleated cells in each sample was estimated from the amplification of reference gene primers within the assay. Sequence reads were collapsed and filtered to measure the absolute abundance of every unique TCRbeta CDR3 rearrangement. For each sample, productive Simpson clonality was calculated as the square root of Simpson's diversity index over productive rearrangements. TCRdb retrieved this table from immuneACCESS and kept in-frame rearrangements only. Not all clones are present; in checked studies, unresolved V genes account for under half, and no reason is known for the remainder. That table gives V, J and clone size, and the DNA gave D and trimming. This sample lists approximately 230,000 clones; less than 90% were detected once. Jointly, the top ten make up 15% to 20% of the sample.

Including the terminal cysteine and phenylalanine, the CDR3 comprises 15 residues. Here the CDR3 DNA is all that survives: 45 bases in frame from base 1. CDR1 and CDR2 are read off the germline V gene as MDHEN and SYDVKM. V ends up 5 bases short and J 2 bases short, with an unmatched junction base count of 6. The collaborating institutions used their own protocols to collect whole blood in K2EDTA tubes. For TCRbeta analysis, collaborators shipped samples as frozen whole blood, isolated PBMCs, or DNA extracted from either of those sample types. The source is a man under 40 with active or convalescent COVID-19. The sequence links TRBV28 to TRBJ2-7; TRBD2 matches 10 bases in the middle. The sequencing input was peripheral blood. The DNA sequence is as follows: TGTGCCAGCAGTGCGGCTAGCGGGGGAACCTACGAGCAGTACTTC. Translated, it gives CASSAASGGTYEQYF.